Below, 27 T cell receptor beta chains from the same sample are listed, as sequenced in a study of cytomegalovirus exposure and HLA in healthy donors. Use of 60 Vbeta and 13 Jbeta primers characterized the PCR. Produced via immunoSEQ multiplex PCR; TCRdb's table is partial and in-frame only. Among around 200,000 clones listed, 70% to 85% were seen once. Sequenced input: PBMCs. Receptor source: a girl between 2 and 10 years old in good health and CMV-seropositive.

This clone was counted a few times. The chain joins TRBV6-1 to TRBJ1-1, with 7 bases that match TRBD1. V was clipped by 8 bases and J by 3 bases; unmatched bases: 6. CDR1 is MNHNS, CDR2 SASEGT, per germline. The CDR3 runs to 13 residues. In nucleotides, the CDR3 is TGTGCCAGCCGAGGGGGACAGTACACTGAAGCTTTCTTT. Its protein product is CASRGGQYTEAFF.

The rearrangement links TRBV28 to TRBJ2-3; 10 nucleotides align to TRBD1. The V gene's germline CDR1 is MDHEN and CDR2 SYDVKM. The CDR3 consists of 15 residues. Unmatched junction bases numbered 4, after V lost 4 bases and J lost 3 bases. CDR3 region: CASSSPGQGTDTQYF. The CDR3, as DNA: TGTGCCAGCAGTTCCCCGGGACAGGGGACAGATACGCAGTATTTT.

V gene TRBV9 combines with J gene TRBJ1-1; possibly TRBD1 for D (5 bases). This CDR3 spans 14 amino acids. The V and J ends lost 4 bases and 1 base respectively, with 11 bases between them. Germline V gene data show CDR1 as SGDLS and CDR2 as YYNGEE. CDR3 sequence reads: CASSLTGWNTEAFF. The CDR3 coding sequence is TGTGCCAGCAGCCTTACAGGCTGGAACACTGAAGCTTTCTTT. Looking up the rest from reference TRBV9 and TRBJ1-1 gives the full variable domain: DSGVTQTPKHLITATGQRVTLRCSPRSGDLSVYWYQQSLDQGLQFLIQYYNGEERAKGNILERFSAQQFPDLHSELNLSSLELGDSALYFCASSLTGWNTEAFFGQGTRLTVV.

The chain links TRBV9 to TRBJ2-7; 7 bases align to TRBD2. V dropped 0 bases and J dropped 2; count of bases not matched to a gene: 5. This CDR3 has 15 residues. In germline, CDR1 is SGDLS, CDR2 YYNGEE. The CDR3 region has the DNA TGTGCCAGCAGCGTAGACGGGGGGACTACCTACGAGCAGTACTTC. Its translation is CASSVDGGTTYEQYF.

The V call is TRBV15, the J call TRBJ1-2; no clear D. Per the germline V gene, CDR1 is LNHNV and CDR2 is YYDKDF (reference sequence). The CDR3 has 18 residues. Trimming took 0 bases from V and 4 from J, leaving 21 bases between them. The CDR3 sequence is CATSRDHRTAGLSYGYTF. The CDR3 region has the DNA TGTGCCACCAGCAGAGATCATAGGACGGCGGGTTTAAGCTATGGCTACACCTTC.

The chain carries TRBV29-1 and TRBJ1-3; D not certain. Germline loops: CDR1 SQVTM, CDR2 ANQGSEA. Trimming removed 0 bases from V and 0 bases from J, with 12 bases in between. The CDR3 is 16 amino acids. The CDR3 coding sequence is TGCAGCGTTGAAGATTTGTCCAGTCTCTCTGGAAACACCATATATTTT. Protein product: CSVEDLSSLSGNTIYF. The whole variable domain, remainder taken from reference TRBV29-1 and TRBJ1-3, is SAVISQKPSRDICQRGTSLTIQCQVDSQVTMMFWYRQQPGQSLTLIATANQGSEATYESGFVIDKFPISRPNLTFSTLTVSNMSPEDSSIYLCSVEDLSSLSGNTIYFGEGSWLTVV.

This clone occurred once. The rearrangement links TRBV5-1 to TRBJ2-2, with 7 positions matching TRBD1. Trimming at V came to 2 bases and at J to 0 bases, leaving 7 bases not matched to a gene. Germline values: CDR1 SGHRS, CDR2 YFSETQ. This CDR3 is 17 amino acids long. The CDR3, as DNA: TGCGCCAGCAGCTTTTCCGGGACAGTCGCGAACACCGGGGAGCTGTTTTTT. Its translation: CASSFSGTVANTGELFF.

The chain carries TRBV5-4 and TRBJ1-1, with D maybe TRBD1 (6 bases). The CDR3 is 13 amino acids. Trimming took off 0 bases at V and 7 bases at J, with 10 bases between the two ends. The germline CDR1 and CDR2 sequences are SGHNT and YYREEE (reference sequence). CDR3 sequence reads: CASSLAGQCEAFF. CDR3 in DNA: TGTGCCAGCAGCTTGGCAGGACAGTGTGAAGCTTTCTTT.

Comments on this clone: The junction shows a germline mismatch at one end, possibly a read error. In the same sample, other DNA sequences code for this CDR3. The chain joins TRBV4-2 to TRBJ1-2, with D uncertain. Per the germline V gene, CDR1 is LGHNA and CDR2 is YNFKEQ. This CDR3 comprises 14 residues. The CDR3: CASSQGLENYGYTF. The CDR3 DNA reads TGTGCTAGCAGCCAAGGCCTGGAGAACTATGGCTACACCTTC.

This clone was detected only a few times. V usage is TRBV2 and J usage is TRBJ2-7; no definite D call. Trimming stripped 3 bases from V and 2 bases from J, with 11 bases between. Germline loops: CDR1 SNHLY, CDR2 FYNNEI. The CDR3 runs 14 residues. This CDR3 is CASSDPVPPYEQYF. Written as DNA, the CDR3 is TGTGCCAGCAGTGATCCAGTACCTCCCTACGAGCAGTACTTC.

The rearrangement uses TRBV6-1 and TRBJ2-3; 9 bases align to TRBD2. The CDR3 has 15 residues. Trimming cost V 3 bases and J 5 bases; bases outside gene matches: 6. Germline CDR1 reads MNHNS; CDR2 reads SASEGT. CDR3 residues: CASSDGGRVGDTQYF. DNA of the CDR3: TGTGCCAGCAGTGACGGCGGGAGGGTTGGAGATACGCAGTATTTT.

The chain couples TRBV19 to TRBJ2-7; D possibly corresponds to TRBD2 (6 bases). Germline V gene sequence: CDR1 LNHDA, CDR2 SQIVND (reference sequence). This CDR3 is 14 amino acids long. Trimming left V 5 bases short and J 2 bases short, with 13 bases between. This chain's CDR3 is CASSPVGEAYEQYF. The CDR3 bases are TGTGCCAGTAGTCCAGTAGGGGAGGCCTACGAGCAGTACTTC.

Written as DNA, the CDR3 is TGTGCCAGCAACCCGGACATGGGGGGGCTGGGCAATCAGCCCCAGCATTTT. Translated: CASNPDMGGLGNQPQHF. The chain carries TRBV19 and TRBJ1-5; a possible D gene is TRBD1 (6 bases). The length of the CDR3 is 17 residues. Deletions cut 9 bases from V and 2 bases from J, with 23 bases between. Germline CDR1 and CDR2: LNHDA and SQIVND (reference sequence). The variable domain in full, completed from reference TRBV19 and TRBJ1-5, reads DGGITQSPKYLFRKEGQNVTLSCEQNLNHDAMYWYRQDPGQGLRLIYYSQIVNDFQKGDIAEGYSVSREKKESFPLTVTSAQKNPTAFYLCASNPDMGGLGNQPQHFGDGTRLSIL.

The gene calls are TRBV10-3 and TRBJ1-1, with D perhaps TRBD1 (6 bases). Per the germline V gene, CDR1 is ENHRY and CDR2 is SYGVKD. V was cut by 5 bases and J by 6 bases, with 19 bases left in between. This CDR3 spans 15 amino acids. As DNA, the CDR3 is TGTGCCATCAGTAAATACCCGGGACAATTCGCTGAAGCTTTCTTT. Translated, it gives CAISKYPGQFAEAFF.

This rearrangement joins TRBV5-1 to TRBJ2-3, with TRBD2 matching 7 bases. CDR1 is SGHRS and CDR2 is YFSETQ in the germline V gene. With 7 bases clipped from V and 2 bases from J, the junction kept 10 bases outside the gene matches. The CDR3 runs to 15 residues. The CDR3 region is CASRYSGSYTDTQYF. DNA for the CDR3: TGCGCCAGCCGATATAGCGGGTCTTACACAGATACGCAGTATTTT.

CDR3 loop: CASSLGRGPNQPQHF. In DNA form, the CDR3 reads TGTGCCAGCAGCTTAGGCAGGGGGCCCAATCAGCCCCAGCATTTT. V usage is TRBV7-9 and J usage is TRBJ1-5; 8 nucleotides line up with TRBD1. This CDR3 is built from 15 residues. Germline-derived CDR1 and CDR2 are SEHNR and FQNEAQ (reference sequence). V gave up 1 base and J gave up 3 bases; unmatched junction bases: 2. The whole variable domain, remainder taken from reference TRBV7-9 and TRBJ1-5, is DTGVSQNPRHKITKRGQNVTFRCDPISEHNRLYWYRQTLGQGPEFLTYFQNEAQLEKSRLLSDRFSAERPKGSFSTLEIQRTEQGDSAMYLCASSLGRGPNQPQHFGDGTRLSIL.

The V gene is TRBV10-2, the J gene TRBJ2-7, with no clear D. This CDR3 is 15 amino acids long. Trimming removed 2 bases at V and 12 bases at J, with 23 bases between. Germline CDR1 is WSHSY and CDR2 is SAAADI. This chain's CDR3 is CASSEGRQSLYSSYF. CDR3 in DNA: TGCGCCAGCAGTGAGGGGCGCCAATCCCTCTATTCGTCGTACTTC.

The gene calls are TRBV5-1 and TRBJ1-1; 8 bases match TRBD1. CDR1 is SGHRS and CDR2 is YFSETQ in the germline V gene. The CDR3 consists of 17 residues. Losses at the gene ends were 0 bases for V and 4 bases for J; bases not matched to a gene: 11. The CDR3 here is CASSLGQGRAMGTEAFF. CDR3 nucleotides: TGCGCCAGCAGCTTGGGACAGGGGCGTGCAATGGGCACTGAAGCTTTCTTT. The full variable domain, its missing parts supplied by reference TRBV5-1 and TRBJ1-1, is KAGVTQTPRYLIKTRGQQVTLSCSPISGHRSVSWYQQTPGQGLQFLFEYFSETQRNKGNFPGRFSGRQFSNSRSEMNVSTLELGDSALYLCASSLGQGRAMGTEAFFGQGTRLTVV.

This chain joins TRBV28 and TRBJ2-7, with 7 bases identical to TRBD2. Trimming at V came to 2 bases and at J to 2 bases, leaving 6 bases not matched to a gene. The germline CDR1 and CDR2 sequences are MDHEN and SYDVKM. This CDR3 spans 15 amino acids. CDR3 residues: CASSLPAGLTYEQYF. In DNA form, the CDR3 reads TGTGCCAGCAGTTTACCAGCGGGGTTAACCTACGAGCAGTACTTC. Filled out from reference TRBV28 and TRBJ2-7, the complete variable domain reads DVKVTQSSRYLVKRTGEKVFLECVQDMDHENMFWYRQDPGLGLRLIYFSYDVKMKEKGDIPEGYSVSREKKERFSLILESASTNQTSMYLCASSLPAGLTYEQYFGPGTRLTVT.

In nucleotides, the CDR3 is TGCAGCGTTAGGGCGGGCGAGCAGTACTTC. Amino acid sequence: CSVRAGEQYF. This sequence joins TRBV29-1 and TRBJ2-7; D might be TRBD2 (5 bases). CDR3 length: 10 residues. Looked up from germline, CDR1 is SQVTM and CDR2 is ANQGSEA. V lost 5 bases, J lost 6 bases, and 8 bases lay in between.

The rearrangement uses TRBV13 and TRBJ1-2; 8 bases are a match to TRBD1. The CDR3 covers 19 residues. V lost 0 bases, J lost 6 bases, and 18 bases stayed unmatched. CDR1 PRHDT and CDR2 FYEKMQ come from the germline V gene (reference sequence). The DNA for the CDR3 is TGTGCCAGCAGCTTAGGCCCAGGGGCAGGGGGCTTTGAGCGCGATGGCTACACCTTC. Its protein is CASSLGPGAGGFERDGYTF.

V gene TRBV30 combines with J gene TRBJ2-7; 10 bases agree with TRBD2. Germline loops: CDR1 GTSNPN, CDR2 SVGIG (reference sequence). The CDR3 sequence is 16 residues long. Trimming cost V 0 bases and J 1 base; bases outside gene matches: 6. The CDR3 protein is CAWSVWLAGASYEQYF. CDR3 coding DNA: TGTGCCTGGAGTGTGTGGCTAGCGGGGGCTTCCTACGAGCAGTACTTC.

The chain combines TRBV9 with TRBJ1-5; D perhaps matches TRBD1 (5 bases). This CDR3 contains 15 residues. Per germline, CDR1 SGDLS and CDR2 YYNGEE. The ends were cut back, 0 bases at V and 1 base at J, with 8 bases in the middle. DNA for the CDR3: TGTGCCAGCAGCGTAGGACAGACGAGCAATCAGCCCCAGCATTTT. Translating it yields CASSVGQTSNQPQHF.

This clone was counted a single time. The rearrangement links TRBV19 to TRBJ2-7, with D possibly matching TRBD2 (6 bases). The germline V and J ends were trimmed by 3 bases and 2 bases, with 14 bases remaining between them. Germline V CDR1 and CDR2: LNHDA, SQIVND (reference sequence). This CDR3 is built from 15 residues. CDR3 sequence: CASSIGAGLTYEQYF. The CDR3 DNA reads TGTGCCAGTAGTATCGGAGCGGGCCTCACCTACGAGCAGTACTTC.

V gene TRBV10-3 combines with J gene TRBJ2-6, with 7 bases aligning to TRBD2. This CDR3 comprises 20 residues. From germline, CDR1 is ENHRY and CDR2 SYGVKD. Germline trimming cut 0 bases from V and 0 bases from J; bases unmatched to any gene: 11. CDR3 DNA: TGTGCCATCAGTGAGTCGGGGAGGGACGGCGGGTTCTCTGGGGCCAACGTCCTGACTTTC. Encoded protein: CAISESGRDGGFSGANVLTF.

Concerning this clone itself: The same CDR3 arises from other DNA sequences in this sample as well. This sequence joins TRBV5-6 and TRBJ2-1; D remains unclear. CDR3 length: 17 residues. V dropped 1 base and J dropped 5 bases, with 19 bases sitting between them. Germline V lookup: CDR1 SGHDT, CDR2 YYEEEE. For the CDR3, the DNA is TGTGCCAGCAGCTTGCCCTTAAATGGGCAGGCAGACAATGAGCAGTTCTTC. Its protein is CASSLPLNGQADNEQFF.

V gene TRBV5-4 combines with J gene TRBJ1-2; 10 positions match TRBD1. Germline loops: CDR1 SGHNT, CDR2 YYREEE (reference sequence). The CDR3 extends over 16 amino acids. V lost 0 bases, J lost 1 base, and 3 bases stayed unmatched. The CDR3 is CASSLGQGALNYGYTF. The CDR3 bases are TGTGCCAGCAGCTTGGGACAGGGGGCGCTTAACTATGGCTACACCTTC.